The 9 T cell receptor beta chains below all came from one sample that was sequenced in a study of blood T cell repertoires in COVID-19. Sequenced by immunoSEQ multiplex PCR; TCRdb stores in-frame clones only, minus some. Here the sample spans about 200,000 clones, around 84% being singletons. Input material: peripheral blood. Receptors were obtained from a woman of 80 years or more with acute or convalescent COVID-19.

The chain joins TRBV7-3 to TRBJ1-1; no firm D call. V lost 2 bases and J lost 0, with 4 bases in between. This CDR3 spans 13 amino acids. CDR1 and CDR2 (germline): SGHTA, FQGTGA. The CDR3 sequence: CASSLQMNTEAFF. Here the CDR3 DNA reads TGTGCCAGCAGCTTACAGATGAACACTGAAGCTTTCTTT.

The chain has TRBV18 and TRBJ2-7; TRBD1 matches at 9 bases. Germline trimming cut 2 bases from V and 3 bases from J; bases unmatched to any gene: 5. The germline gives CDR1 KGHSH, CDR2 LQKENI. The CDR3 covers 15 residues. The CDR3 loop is CASSPEGQGRYEQYF. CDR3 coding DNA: TGTGCCAGCTCACCAGAGGGACAGGGACGCTACGAGCAGTACTTC. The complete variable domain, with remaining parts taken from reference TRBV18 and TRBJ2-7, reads NAGVMQNPRHLVRRRGQEARLRCSPMKGHSHVYWYRQLPEEGLKFMVYLQKENIIDESGMPKERFSAEFPKEGPSILRIQQVVRGDSAAYFCASSPEGQGRYEQYFGPGTRLTVT.

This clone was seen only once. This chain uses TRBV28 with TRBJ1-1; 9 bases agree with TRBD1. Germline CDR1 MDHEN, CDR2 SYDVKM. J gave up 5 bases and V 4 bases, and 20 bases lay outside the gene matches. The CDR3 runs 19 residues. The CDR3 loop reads CASSSFRQGVTRGYTEAFF. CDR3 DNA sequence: TGTGCCAGCAGTTCATTCAGACAGGGGGTTACGAGAGGGTATACTGAAGCTTTCTTT. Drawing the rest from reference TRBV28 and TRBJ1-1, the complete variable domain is DVKVTQSSRYLVKRTGEKVFLECVQDMDHENMFWYRQDPGLGLRLIYFSYDVKMKEKGDIPEGYSVSREKKERFSLILESASTNQTSMYLCASSSFRQGVTRGYTEAFFGQGTRLTVV.

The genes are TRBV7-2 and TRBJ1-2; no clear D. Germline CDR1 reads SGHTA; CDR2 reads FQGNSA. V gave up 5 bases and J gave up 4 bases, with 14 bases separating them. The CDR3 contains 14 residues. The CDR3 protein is CASSATGSRYGYTF. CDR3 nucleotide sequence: TGTGCCAGCAGCGCTACCGGGTCTCGCTATGGCTACACCTTC.

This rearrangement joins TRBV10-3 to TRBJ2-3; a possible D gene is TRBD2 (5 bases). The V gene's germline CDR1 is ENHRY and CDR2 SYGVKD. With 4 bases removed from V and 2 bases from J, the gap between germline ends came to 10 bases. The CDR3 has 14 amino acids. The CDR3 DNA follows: TGTGCCATCAGTGGGCAGCGGACCACAGATACGCAGTATTTT. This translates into CAISGQRTTDTQYF.

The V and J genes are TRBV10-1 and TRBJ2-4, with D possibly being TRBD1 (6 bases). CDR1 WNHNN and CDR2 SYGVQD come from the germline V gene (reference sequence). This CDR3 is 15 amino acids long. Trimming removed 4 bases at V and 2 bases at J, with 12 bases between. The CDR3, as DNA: TGCGCCAGCAGTGTAGGGGGTCCCTCCAAAAACATTCAGTACTTC. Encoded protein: CASSVGGPSKNIQYF.

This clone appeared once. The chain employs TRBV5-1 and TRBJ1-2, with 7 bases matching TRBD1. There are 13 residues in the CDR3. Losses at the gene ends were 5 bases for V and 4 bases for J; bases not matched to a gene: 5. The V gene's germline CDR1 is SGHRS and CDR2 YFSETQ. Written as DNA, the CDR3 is TGCGCCAGCAGTTTACAGGGGTTCTATGGCTACACCTTC. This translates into CASSLQGFYGYTF.

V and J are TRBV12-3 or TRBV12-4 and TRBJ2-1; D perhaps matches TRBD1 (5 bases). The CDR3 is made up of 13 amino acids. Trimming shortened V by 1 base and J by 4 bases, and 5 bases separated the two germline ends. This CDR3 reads CASSLGQYNEQFF. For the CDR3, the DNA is TGTGCCAGCAGTTTAGGACAGTACAATGAGCAGTTCTTC.

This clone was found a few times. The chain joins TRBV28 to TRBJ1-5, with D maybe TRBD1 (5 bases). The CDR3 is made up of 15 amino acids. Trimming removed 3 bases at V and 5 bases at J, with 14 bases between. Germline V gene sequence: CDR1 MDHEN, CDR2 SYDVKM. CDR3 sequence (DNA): TGTGCCAGCAGTTTCGGCGGGGGTAATGATCAGCCCCAGCATTTT. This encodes CASSFGGGNDQPQHF.